The rows below give T cell receptor beta chains drawn from one sample of a study of HIV-infected children after antiretroviral therapy interruption. TCRdb reprocessed the 3' RACE reads with MiXCR, giving one entry per CDR3 protein. The table includes 30,000 to 50,000 distinct CDR3 sequences, 6.5% detected once. Material: CD45RA+ CD4+ T cells from PBMCs, pooled from several time points, obtained from a donor given antiretroviral therapy, either interrupted or continuous. The receptors were gathered from a pool of human donors with HIV. The CDR3 runs from the conserved cysteine through the conserved F or W. The order of the fields is D gene, V gene, J gene, clone size, CDR3 protein, CDR3 DNA. D genes are given only for firm matches. Clone size, where shown, is once, few, many, or a class for clones that have expanded.

d_gene: NA
v_gene: TRBV29-1
j_gene: TRBJ1-1
abundance: many
CDR3aa: CSVEGGRMNTEAFF
CDR3nt: TGCAGCGTTGAAGGCGGCAGGATGAACACTGAAGCTTTCTTT

d_gene: NA
v_gene: TRBV14
j_gene: TRBJ2-2
abundance: many
CDR3aa: CASSQGFGYTGELFF
CDR3nt: TGTGCCAGCAGCCAAGGTTTCGGATACACCGGGGAGCTGTTTTTT

d_gene: NA
v_gene: TRBV9
j_gene: TRBJ2-7
abundance: NA
CDR3aa: CASSRSYGNEQYF
CDR3nt: TGTGCCAGCAGTCGTAGTTACGGGAACGAGCAGTACTTC

d_gene: NA
v_gene: TRBV12-3/TRBV12-4
j_gene: TRBJ1-4
abundance: many
CDR3aa: CASSLGNEKLFF
CDR3nt: TGTGCCAGCAGTTTAGGAAATGAAAAACTGTTTTTT

d_gene: NA
v_gene: TRBV6-6
j_gene: TRBJ1-4
abundance: many
CDR3aa: CASSVGTVEKLFF
CDR3nt: TGTGCCAGCAGTGTAGGGACGGTTGAAAAACTGTTTTTT

d_gene: TRBD1
v_gene: TRBV5-4
j_gene: TRBJ2-5
abundance: NA
CDR3aa: CASSLAGGTVETQYF
CDR3nt: TGTGCCAGCAGCTTGGCCGGTGGGACAGTAGAGACCCAGTACTTC

d_gene: TRBD2
v_gene: TRBV20-1
j_gene: TRBJ2-1
abundance: many
CDR3aa: CSASGLAGESSYNEQFF
CDR3nt: TGCAGTGCATCGGGACTAGCGGGTGAAAGCTCCTACAATGAGCAGTTCTTC

d_gene: NA
v_gene: TRBV20-1
j_gene: TRBJ1-5
abundance: many
CDR3aa: CSARPTPVEEPQHF
CDR3nt: TGCAGTGCTAGACCTACACCCGTTGAGGAGCCCCAGCATTTT

d_gene: NA
v_gene: TRBV11-2
j_gene: TRBJ1-4
abundance: many
CDR3aa: CASSSYRESNEKLFF
CDR3nt: TGTGCCAGCAGCTCCTACCGGGAGTCAAATGAAAAACTGTTTTTT

d_gene: NA
v_gene: TRBV10-3
j_gene: TRBJ1-2
abundance: NA
CDR3aa: CAISESGETGYTF
CDR3nt: TGTGCCATCAGTGAGTCGGGGGAGACGGGCTACACCTTC

d_gene: TRBD1
v_gene: TRBV5-6
j_gene: TRBJ1-1
abundance: many
CDR3aa: CASSQDRDTEAFF
CDR3nt: TGTGCCAGCAGCCAAGACAGGGACACTGAAGCTTTCTTT

d_gene: NA
v_gene: TRBV6-2/TRBV6-3
j_gene: TRBJ2-5
abundance: few
CDR3aa: CASRRFPLEGVKSTQYF
CDR3nt: TGTGCCAGCAGACGATTTCCGCTAGAGGGGGTGAAGAGCACCCAGTACTTC

d_gene: NA
v_gene: TRBV23-1
j_gene: TRBJ2-6
abundance: many
CDR3aa: CASPSAPPCSGANVLTF
CDR3nt: TGCGCCAGCCCGTCCGCCCCCCCGTGCTCTGGGGCCAACGTCCTGACTTTC

d_gene: TRBD2
v_gene: TRBV24-1
j_gene: TRBJ2-3
abundance: NA
CDR3aa: CATSDRAGDTDTQYF
CDR3nt: TGTGCCACCAGTGATCGGGCGGGGGACACAGATACGCAGTATTTT

d_gene: NA
v_gene: TRBV6-7
j_gene: TRBJ2-4
abundance: NA
CDR3aa: CASSELTENTLYF
CDR3nt: TGTGCCAGCAGTGAATTGACAGAAAACACCTTGTACTTT

d_gene: TRBD2
v_gene: TRBV7-9
j_gene: TRBJ2-5
abundance: many
CDR3aa: CASSSVGGTEETQYF
CDR3nt: TGTGCCAGCAGCTCCGTGGGGGGGACTGAAGAGACCCAGTACTTC

d_gene: NA
v_gene: TRBV7-2
j_gene: TRBJ2-7
abundance: many
CDR3aa: CASSPQTYEQYF
CDR3nt: TGTGCCAGCAGCCCCCAGACCTACGAGCAGTACTTC

d_gene: NA
v_gene: TRBV12-3/TRBV12-4
j_gene: TRBJ2-5
abundance: many
CDR3aa: CASSSRGIPKETQYF
CDR3nt: TGTGCCAGCAGTTCGAGGGGAATACCCAAAGAGACCCAGTACTTC

d_gene: NA
v_gene: TRBV12-3/TRBV12-4
j_gene: TRBJ1-5
abundance: few
CDR3aa: CASSLTGSNQPQHF
CDR3nt: TGTGCCAGCAGTTTAACGGGAAGCAATCAGCCCCAGCATTTT

d_gene: NA
v_gene: TRBV18
j_gene: TRBJ2-3
abundance: medium-sized
CDR3aa: CASSPRKQLSGGADTQYF
CDR3nt: TGTGCCAGCTCACCACGAAAACAACTGAGCGGTGGGGCAGATACGCAGTATTTT

d_gene: NA
v_gene: TRBV5-6
j_gene: TRBJ1-1
abundance: many
CDR3aa: CASSFGDMNTEAFF
CDR3nt: TGTGCCAGCAGCTTCGGGGATATGAACACTGAAGCTTTCTTT

d_gene: NA
v_gene: TRBV28
j_gene: TRBJ2-1
abundance: many
CDR3aa: CASGLFNNEQFF
CDR3nt: TGTGCCAGTGGGCTGTTTAACAATGAGCAGTTCTTC

d_gene: NA
v_gene: TRBV4-1
j_gene: TRBJ2-1
abundance: many
CDR3aa: CASSQQGRRDEQFF
CDR3nt: TGCGCCAGCAGCCAGCAGGGCCGGAGGGATGAGCAGTTCTTC

d_gene: NA
v_gene: TRBV9
j_gene: TRBJ2-5
abundance: many
CDR3aa: CASSVEIQGQTQYF
CDR3nt: TGTGCCAGCAGCGTAGAGATCCAGGGCCAGACCCAGTACTTC